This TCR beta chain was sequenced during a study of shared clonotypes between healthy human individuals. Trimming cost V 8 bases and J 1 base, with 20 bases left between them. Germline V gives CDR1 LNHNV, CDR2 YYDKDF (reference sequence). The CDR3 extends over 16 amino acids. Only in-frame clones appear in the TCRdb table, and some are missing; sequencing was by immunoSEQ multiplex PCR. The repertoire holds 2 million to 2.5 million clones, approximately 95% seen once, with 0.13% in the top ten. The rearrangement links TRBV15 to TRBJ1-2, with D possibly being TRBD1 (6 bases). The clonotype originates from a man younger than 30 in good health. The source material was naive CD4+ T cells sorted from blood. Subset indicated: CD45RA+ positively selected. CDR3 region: CATSFPQTGNNYGYTF. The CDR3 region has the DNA TGTGCCACCTCCTTCCCCCAAACAGGGAATAACTATGGCTACACCTTC.